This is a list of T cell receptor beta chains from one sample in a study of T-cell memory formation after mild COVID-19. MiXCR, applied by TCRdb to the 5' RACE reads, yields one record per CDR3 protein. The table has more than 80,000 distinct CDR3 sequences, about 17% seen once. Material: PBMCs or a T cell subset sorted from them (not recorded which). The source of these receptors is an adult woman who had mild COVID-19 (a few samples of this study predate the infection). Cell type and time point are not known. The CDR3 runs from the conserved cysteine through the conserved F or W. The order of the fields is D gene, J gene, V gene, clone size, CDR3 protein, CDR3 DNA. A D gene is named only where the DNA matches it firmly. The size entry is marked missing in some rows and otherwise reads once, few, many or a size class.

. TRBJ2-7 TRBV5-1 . CASSQGGDTYEQYF TGCGCCAGCAGCCAGGGAGGGGACACCTACGAGCAGTACTTC
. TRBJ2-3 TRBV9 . CASSIRGAGTDTQYF TGTGCCAGCAGCATACGGGGGGCGGGCACAGATACGCAGTATTTT
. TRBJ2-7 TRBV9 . CASSVVELSVEQYF TGTGCCAGCAGCGTAGTGGAACTGTCGGTCGAGCAGTACTTC
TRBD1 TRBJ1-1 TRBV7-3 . CASSLGQGGMNTEAFF TGTGCCAGCAGCTTGGGACAGGGGGGAATGAACACTGAAGCTTTCTTT
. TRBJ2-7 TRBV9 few CASSVGGVSYEQYF TGTGCCAGCAGCGTAGGGGGGGTATCCTACGAGCAGTACTTC
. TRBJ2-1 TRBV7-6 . CASSPGYEQFF TGTGCCAGCAGCCCTGGGTATGAGCAGTTCTTC
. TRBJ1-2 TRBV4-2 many CASSPGPLAGYGYTF TGTGCCAGCAGCCCGGGTCCCTTGGCCGGCTATGGCTACACCTTC
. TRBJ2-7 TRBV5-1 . CASSLVGGDPSYEQYF TGCGCCAGCAGCTTGGTAGGAGGGGACCCCTCCTACGAGCAGTACTTC
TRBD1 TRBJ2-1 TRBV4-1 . CASSQRTGGGEQFF TGCGCCAGCAGCCAACGGACAGGGGGCGGTGAGCAGTTCTTC
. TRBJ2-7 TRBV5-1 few CASSLTGFSEQYF TGCGCCAGCAGCCTTACAGGGTTTTCCGAGCAGTACTTC
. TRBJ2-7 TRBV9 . CASSAGTNYEQYF TGTGCCAGCAGCGCGGGGACAAACTACGAGCAGTACTTC
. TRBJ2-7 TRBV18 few CASSPSTGKGTYEQYF TGTGCCAGCTCACCTTCCACAGGGAAGGGGACCTACGAGCAGTACTTC
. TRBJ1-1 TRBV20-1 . CSARALNTEAFF TGCAGTGCTAGGGCTTTGAACACTGAAGCTTTCTTT
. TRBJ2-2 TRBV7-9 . CASSRPAGELFF TGTGCCAGCAGTCGACCGGCCGGGGAGCTGTTTTTT
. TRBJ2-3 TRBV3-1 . CASSHGEDTQYF TGTGCCAGCAGCCATGGGGAGGATACGCAGTATTTT
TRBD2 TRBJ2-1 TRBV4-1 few CASSQLAGGRSEQFF TGCGCCAGCAGCCAACTAGCGGGAGGTCGATCTGAGCAGTTCTTC
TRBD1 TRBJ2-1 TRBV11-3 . CASRRGQGYGEQFF TGTGCCAGCAGACGGGGACAGGGTTATGGCGAGCAGTTCTTC
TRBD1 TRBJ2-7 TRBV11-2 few CASSLGPSQGAGEQYF TGTGCCAGCAGCTTAGGGCCCTCACAGGGGGCGGGGGAGCAGTACTTC
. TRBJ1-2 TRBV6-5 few CASSSYGDGYTF TGTGCCAGCAGTTCTTACGGGGATGGCTACACCTTC
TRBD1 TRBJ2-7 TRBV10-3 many CAISPGTGGYEQYF TGTGCCATCAGCCCCGGGACAGGTGGCTACGAGCAGTACTTC
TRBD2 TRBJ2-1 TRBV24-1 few CATSDRLAGVNEQFF TGTGCCACCAGTGATCGTCTAGCGGGAGTGAATGAGCAGTTCTTC
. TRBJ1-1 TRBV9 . CASSVGGWNTEAFF TGTGCCAGCAGCGTAGGGGGATGGAACACTGAAGCTTTCTTT
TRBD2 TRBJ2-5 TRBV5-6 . CASSLILAEVLQETQYF TGTGCCAGCAGCCTGATCCTAGCGGAGGTCCTCCAAGAGACCCAGTACTTC
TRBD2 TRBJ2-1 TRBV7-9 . CAGSPAGDNEQFF TGTGCCGGGTCGCCAGCGGGAGACAATGAGCAGTTCTTC
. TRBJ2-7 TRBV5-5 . CASSLWSTYEQYF TGTGCCAGCAGCTTGTGGTCGACCTACGAGCAGTACTTC
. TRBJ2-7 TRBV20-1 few CSARRRASYEQYF TGCAGTGCTAGGCGCAGGGCTTCTTACGAGCAGTACTTC
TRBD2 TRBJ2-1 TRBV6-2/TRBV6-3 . CASSYGLAGIEQFF TGTGCCAGCAGTTACGGGCTAGCGGGAATTGAGCAGTTCTTC
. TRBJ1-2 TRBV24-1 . CATSDPDRNYGYTF TGTGCCACCAGTGACCCCGACAGGAACTATGGCTACACCTTC
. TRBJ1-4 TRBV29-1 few CSVEDPGATNEKLFF TGCAGCGTTGAAGATCCCGGGGCAACTAATGAAAAACTGTTTTTT
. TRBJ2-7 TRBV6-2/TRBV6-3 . CASSRGYEQYF TGTGCCAGCAGTAGGGGCTACGAGCAGTACTTC
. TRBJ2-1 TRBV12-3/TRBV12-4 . CASSNRGNEQFF TGTGCCAGCAGTAACCGAGGGAATGAGCAGTTCTTC